This TCR beta chain was identified in a study of blood T cell repertoires in COVID-19 (dated by TCRdb to the early 2020s). Background on the whole study: Collaborator samples came from the United States, Italy and Spain and covered acute and convalescent phases of COVID-19. The material from the prospective study consisted of cDNA or gDNA derived from T cells, B-cell-depleted T cells, or PBMCs. Deeply sampled blood TCRbeta repertoires from subjects exposed to, actively infected with, or recovered from COVID-19 were included in the dataset. The repertoires were made available in a free public database intended to serve as a resource for research on the immune response to SARS-CoV-2. The samples were drawn from two sources: the first 160 participants of the ongoing ImmuneRACE study, and 1,200 or so subjects contributed by 6 global collaborators. Sample metadata almost always included a de-identified subject ID, COVID-19 status, age in years and sex. Where available, HLA class I and class II types were obtained from metadata supplied by the sample provider rather than from assay-based typing. Summary of the overall study and its limitations: The amount of clinical and demographic metadata varied by source and participant and was provided uncurated.

Details on this clone: Its antigen has not been determined. Within one base of it there is no much larger clone, and no base qualities were kept.

Collaborating institutions collected whole blood in K2EDTA tubes following their own protocols. For TCRbeta analysis, collaborator samples were shipped as frozen whole blood, as isolated PBMCs, or as DNA extracted from either sample type. TCRbeta CDR3 regions were amplified from genomic DNA by means of the immunoSEQ Assay, a bias-controlled multiplex PCR. On the study's bioinformatics: Within the assay, amplification of reference gene primers was used to estimate how many nucleated cells each sample contained. To quantify the absolute abundance of each unique TCRbeta CDR3 rearrangement, sequence reads were collapsed and filtered. For each sample, productive Simpson clonality was calculated as the square root of Simpson's diversity index over productive rearrangements. TCRdb took over this immuneACCESS table, retaining in-frame rearrangements with V and J assigned. Such tables are incomplete; in checked studies, under half of the missing clones stem from an unresolved V gene, and the remainder is unexplained. The D gene and trimming were derived from the DNA, and the V and J assignments and clone size from that table. The sample table shows 150,000 to 200,000 clones, and about 80% are seen once. Roughly 18% of the sample belongs to the ten largest clones.

Looking up the germline V gene (reference sequence) yields CDR1 SEHNR and CDR2 FQNEAQ. Unmatched junction bases come to 9, with V trimmed by 5 bases and J by 4 bases. The CDR3 has 15 amino acids, counting the end cysteine and phenylalanine. The only DNA kept is the CDR3, 45 bases in frame from the first base. This receptor chain uses TRBV7-9 and TRBJ2-5; TRBD2 aligns with 8 central bases. The sequencing sample was made of peripheral blood. This sequence originates from a woman of 80 years or more with acute or convalescent COVID-19. The base sequence is TGTGCCAGCAGCCAACCAAGCGGGAGTTCAGAGACCCAGTACTTC. The resulting protein is CASSQPSGSSETQYF.